Listed here are 17 T cell receptor beta chains from one sample, sequenced in a study of cytomegalovirus exposure and HLA in healthy donors. Researchers ran the PCR with 60 Vbeta and 13 Jbeta primers. Produced via immunoSEQ multiplex PCR; TCRdb's table is partial and in-frame only. The sample contains around 75,000 clones, 76% of which appear only once. Sequencing was carried out using PBMCs. These receptor sequences come from a man between 18 and 29 years old in good health and CMV-seronegative.

This clone was observed a few times. The V and J genes are TRBV4-1 and TRBJ1-2; tentatively, D is TRBD1 (6 bases). CDR3 length: 16 amino acids. Germline V gene sequence: CDR1 MGHRA, CDR2 YSYEKL. V dropped 6 bases and J dropped 0 bases, with 17 bases sitting between them. CDR3: CASRQRGGQANYGYTF. The DNA for the CDR3 is TGCGCCAGCAGACAACGCGGGGGCCAAGCTAACTATGGCTACACCTTC.

This chain links TRBV27 with TRBJ2-7; the D is unclear. The CDR3 runs 14 residues. Germline V CDR1 and CDR2: MNHEY, SMNVEV (reference sequence). The ends were cut back, 4 bases at V and 0 bases at J, with 10 bases in the middle. CDR3 residues: CASSSDLNSYEQYF. For the CDR3, the DNA is TGTGCCAGCAGTTCAGATTTAAACTCCTACGAGCAGTACTTC.

The gene calls are TRBV19 and TRBJ2-5; TRBD1 matches 7 bases. The CDR3 is made up of 15 amino acids. In germline, CDR1 is LNHDA, CDR2 SQIVND (reference sequence). After removal of 0 bases from V and 5 bases from J, the junction contained 6 bases not matched to a gene. CDR3 sequence (DNA): TGTGCCAGTAGTATAGAAGGACAGGCTGGGGAGACCCAGTACTTC. This sequence encodes CASSIEGQAGETQYF.

CDR3 protein: CASSALRGGQETQYF. CDR3 DNA sequence: TGTGCCAGCAGCGCTCTACGGGGGGGTCAAGAGACCCAGTACTTC. The V call is TRBV5-6, the J call TRBJ2-5; 8 positions match TRBD2. In germline, CDR1 is SGHDT, CDR2 YYEEEE. Trimming at V came to 4 bases and at J to 2 bases, leaving 7 bases not matched to a gene. The CDR3 length is 15 residues.

The CDR3 region has the DNA TGTGCCAGCAATTGGCAGGGAAACACCGGGGAGCTGTTTTTT. It codes for CASNWQGNTGELFF. V is TRBV7-6 and J is TRBJ2-2; D may be TRBD1 (5 bases). This CDR3 has 14 residues. V lost 7 bases and J 2 bases, leaving 11 bases between the germline ends. Germline CDR1 reads SGHVS; CDR2 reads FNYEAQ.

This chain uses TRBV5-6 with TRBJ1-2; 7 nucleotides agree with TRBD1. Germline values: CDR1 SGHDT, CDR2 YYEEEE. Losses at the gene ends were 4 bases for V and 2 bases for J; bases not matched to a gene: 5. CDR3 size: 14 residues. The CDR3 spells CASSAGQANYGYTF. As DNA, the CDR3 is TGTGCCAGCAGCGCCGGACAGGCCAACTATGGCTACACCTTC.

The chain employs TRBV19 and TRBJ1-1; 7 nucleotides align to TRBD1. The germline CDR1 and CDR2 sequences are LNHDA and SQIVND (reference sequence). J gave up 4 bases and V 3 bases, and 8 bases lay outside the gene matches. This CDR3 is built from 15 residues. The CDR3: CASSIGSRGSTEAFF. The CDR3 region has the DNA TGTGCCAGTAGTATCGGAAGCAGGGGGAGCACTGAAGCTTTCTTT. Based on the CDR3 plus reference TRBV19 and TRBJ1-1, the full variable domain is DGGITQSPKYLFRKEGQNVTLSCEQNLNHDAMYWYRQDPGQGLRLIYYSQIVNDFQKGDIAEGYSVSREKKESFPLTVTSAQKNPTAFYLCASSIGSRGSTEAFFGQGTRLTVV.

The gene calls are TRBV6-5 and TRBJ1-2; D unclear. The CDR3 totals 15 residues. V was pared by 0 bases and J by 0 bases, with 8 bases between. Germline V gene sequence: CDR1 MNHEY, CDR2 SVGAGI. The CDR3 spells CASSYSTQSNYGYTF. Here the CDR3 DNA reads TGTGCCAGCAGTTACTCAACACAGTCTAACTATGGCTACACCTTC.

This chain joins TRBV4-2 and TRBJ1-2; possible D gene TRBD1, 5 bases. The CDR3 consists of 16 residues. Trimming shortened V by 3 bases and J by 0 bases, and 14 bases separated the two germline ends. Per the germline V gene, CDR1 is LGHNA and CDR2 is YNFKEQ. The CDR3 region is CASSQYRTSTNYGYTF. CDR3 DNA sequence: TGTGCCAGCAGCCAGTACAGGACATCGACTAACTATGGCTACACCTTC.

The chain employs TRBV6-1 and TRBJ1-6, with TRBD1 matching over 9 bases. V dropped 6 bases and J dropped 7; count of bases not matched to a gene: 1. The CDR3 has 13 residues. Germline CDR1 is MNHNS and CDR2 is SASEGT. This chain's CDR3 is CASRTGGNSPLHF. In DNA form, the CDR3 reads TGTGCCAGCAGGACAGGGGGGAATTCACCCCTCCACTTT.

The chain recombines TRBV5-6 with TRBJ2-1, with 11 bases identical to TRBD2. After removal of 5 bases from V and 8 bases from J, the junction contained 9 bases not matched to a gene. Germline V gene sequence: CDR1 SGHDT, CDR2 YYEEEE. This CDR3 has 15 residues. CDR3 in amino acids: CASRVPSGGIYEQFF. The DNA for the CDR3 is TGTGCCAGCAGAGTCCCTAGCGGGGGGATATATGAGCAGTTCTTC.

This clone was observed a few times. V and J are TRBV7-9 and TRBJ2-3, with 16 bases lining up with TRBD2. Per the germline V gene, CDR1 is SEHNR and CDR2 is FQNEAQ (reference sequence). The V gene end was trimmed by 5 bases and the J gene end by 6 bases; junction bases not matched to a gene: 14. The CDR3 has 19 amino acids. This CDR3 reads CASSDPPGLAGGPLDTQYF. The CDR3, as DNA: TGTGCCAGCAGCGATCCCCCGGGACTAGCGGGGGGGCCGTTGGATACGCAGTATTTT.

The chain is built from TRBV19 and TRBJ2-3; a possible D gene is TRBD2 (6 bases). The ends were cut back, 6 bases at V and 4 bases at J, with 20 bases in the middle. CDR1 is LNHDA, CDR2 SQIVND, per germline (reference sequence). The CDR3 contains 16 residues. The CDR3 here is CASSKRETGVADTQYF. Here the CDR3 DNA reads TGTGCCAGTAGCAAGCGAGAGACGGGGGTGGCAGATACGCAGTATTTT. Based on the CDR3 plus reference TRBV19 and TRBJ2-3, the full variable domain is DGGITQSPKYLFRKEGQNVTLSCEQNLNHDAMYWYRQDPGQGLRLIYYSQIVNDFQKGDIAEGYSVSREKKESFPLTVTSAQKNPTAFYLCASSKRETGVADTQYFGPGTRLTVL.

This clone was seen only once. The chain recombines TRBV5-5 with TRBJ1-2; possible D gene TRBD1, 5 bases. The CDR3 extends over 16 amino acids. The V end lost 0 bases, the J end lost 4 bases, and 16 bases lay between the germline ends. Germline V lookup: CDR1 SGHKS, CDR2 YYEKEE (reference sequence). In DNA, the CDR3 is TGTGCCAGCAGCTTGGCGATAGAAGGGGCGCGCTATGGCTACACCTTC. This translates into CASSLAIEGARYGYTF.

The V and J genes are TRBV7-9 and TRBJ1-1; the D gene is possibly TRBD1 (6 bases). The CDR3 has 15 amino acids. The germline CDR1 and CDR2 sequences are SEHNR and FQNEAQ (reference sequence). Trimming took off 1 base at V and 6 bases at J, with 15 bases between the two ends. As DNA, the CDR3 is TGTGCCAGCAGCTTAGGCGGGGGGCCGAGGGCTGAAGCTTTCTTT. Protein sequence: CASSLGGGPRAEAFF.

The V and J genes are TRBV29-1 and TRBJ1-1, with D perhaps TRBD1 (5 bases). V was pared by 7 bases and J by 4 bases, with 16 bases between. In germline, CDR1 is SQVTM, CDR2 ANQGSEA. This CDR3 is 13 amino acids long. CDR3 bases: TGCAGCGCCGACCTCTCTGGGGCCACTGAAGCTTTCTTT. This encodes CSADLSGATEAFF.

The chain combines TRBV28 with TRBJ1-1; 8 bases map to TRBD1. Germline V gene lookup returns CDR1 MDHEN and CDR2 SYDVKM. The CDR3 totals 14 residues. After removal of 8 bases from V and 4 bases from J, the junction contained 9 bases not matched to a gene. The CDR3 DNA is TGTGCCAGCCGAGAGACAGGGGAGATCACTGAAGCTTTCTTT. Its translation is CASRETGEITEAFF.